The 17 T cell receptor beta chains given below trace back to one sample, sequenced in a study of T cells in Graves' hyperthyroidism and ophthalmopathy. Amplified TCR beta CDR3 regions derived from RNA transcripts. In the first-round RT-PCR of the TCR CDR3, the HTBI primer set was used. TCRdb reprocessed the multiplex PCR reads with MiXCR, giving one entry per CDR3 protein. This table has hundreds of thousands of distinct CDR3 sequences, around 13% appearing once. The sample taken for sequencing was blood. These receptors were collected from a woman aged 50 to 60 with Graves' ophthalmopathy.

The CDR3 region is CASRDRVNEAFF. Here the CDR3 DNA reads TGTGCCAGCAGGGACAGGGTCAATGAAGCTTTCTTT. The chain links TRBV6-1 to TRBJ1-1; TRBD1 agrees at 8 bases. The CDR3 covers 12 residues. V gave up 6 bases and J gave up 7 bases; unmatched junction bases: 4. The V gene's germline CDR1 is MNHNS and CDR2 SASEGT.

This clonotype was found many times. This chain uses TRBV9 with TRBJ2-5; 9 nucleotides align to TRBD2. V gave up 0 bases and J gave up 1 base; unmatched junction bases: 4. The CDR3 runs to 16 residues. Germline lookup yields CDR1 SGDLS and CDR2 YYNGEE. CDR3 coding DNA: TGTGCCAGCAGCGTAGCTGGCGGGAGGGCCCAAGAGACCCAGTACTTC. It is translated as CASSVAGGRAQETQYF.

This chain uses TRBV7-2 with TRBJ2-1; D is perhaps TRBD2 (5 bases). Between the trimmed V and J ends, which lost 11 bases and 6 bases, there was a span of 17 bases. The V gene's germline CDR1 is SGHTA and CDR2 FQGNSA. The CDR3 extends over 13 amino acids. The CDR3 bases are TGTGCCTGGAGCCCTTTTGAGGGCAATGAGCAGTTCTTC. Its protein product is CAWSPFEGNEQFF.

This clonotype was recorded once. A much larger clone differs by one base, so this may be a read error. This sequence joins TRBV6-2 or TRBV6-3 and TRBJ1-3; D not certain. The CDR3 consists of 16 residues. V gave up 0 bases and J gave up 2 bases, with 11 bases separating them. Germline CDR1 is MNHEY and CDR2 is SVGEGT. CDR3 sequence: CASSYSISPAGNTIYF. The CDR3 region has the DNA TGTGCCAGCAGTTACTCGATATCCCCAGCTGGAAACACCATATATTTT.

This clonotype was recorded a few times. This chain joins TRBV19 and TRBJ2-7; 10 nucleotides align to TRBD2. The CDR3 length is 18 residues. With V trimmed by 3 bases and J by 1 base, 12 bases remained unmatched. Germline assignment: CDR1 LNHDA and CDR2 SQIVND (reference sequence). This CDR3 reads CASSISVASGSMSYEQYF. CDR3 in DNA: TGTGCCAGTAGTATTTCGGTGGCTAGCGGGAGTATGTCCTACGAGCAGTACTTC.

The chain is built from TRBV6-2 or TRBV6-3 and TRBJ2-2; a possible D gene is TRBD1 (6 bases). V lost 9 bases to trimming and J lost 5 bases, with 16 bases between them. The CDR3 sequence is 14 residues long. Germline CDR1 reads MNHEY; CDR2 reads SVGEGT. The CDR3 loop reads CASEVGGRTGELFF. The CDR3 DNA reads as TGTGCCAGTGAGGTAGGGGGAAGGACCGGGGAGCTGTTTTTT.

The V call is TRBV27, the J call TRBJ2-1; 10 nucleotides match TRBD1. With V trimmed by 6 bases and J by 6 bases, 8 bases remained unmatched. Germline V gene lookup returns CDR1 MNHEY and CDR2 SMNVEV (reference sequence). This CDR3 is 15 amino acids long. CDR3 sequence: CASSPDRGRPNEQFF. CDR3 bases: TGTGCCAGCAGCCCCGACAGGGGGCGCCCCAATGAGCAGTTCTTC.

This clonotype was found many times. V and J are TRBV5-1 and TRBJ1-1; D unresolved. V was pared by 0 bases and J by 1 base, with 7 bases between. The CDR3 runs to 14 residues. The germline gives CDR1 SGHRS, CDR2 YFSETQ. DNA of the CDR3: TGCGCCAGCAGCTTGGTTGACACGAACACTGAAGCTTTCTTT. Translated, it gives CASSLVDTNTEAFF.

Ten or more counts support this clonotype. V usage is TRBV6-2 or TRBV6-3 and J usage is TRBJ2-1; 10 bases line up with TRBD2. V was clipped by 2 bases and J by 8 bases; unmatched bases: 9. Germline V gene data show CDR1 as MNHEY and CDR2 as SVGEGT. This CDR3 has 16 residues. The CDR3 nucleotides read TGTGCCAGCAGTTACCTGGGAACTAGCGGGAACGATGAGCAGTTCTTC. Its translation: CASSYLGTSGNDEQFF.

The chain links TRBV20-1 to TRBJ2-1, with 8 bases identical to TRBD1. Germline V gene data show CDR1 as DFQATT and CDR2 as SNEGSKA (reference sequence). CDR3 length: 14 residues. The trim removed 4 bases at V and 6 bases at J, leaving 8 bases unmatched. The CDR3 loop is CSATRTGSANEQFF. The CDR3 bases are TGCAGTGCTACTCGGACAGGGTCGGCCAATGAGCAGTTCTTC.

This clonotype was picked up many times. The junction shows a germline mismatch at one end, possibly a read error. This chain uses TRBV7-8 with TRBJ1-6, with D possibly matching TRBD1 (5 bases). The CDR3 runs 13 residues. Germline CDR1 is SGHVS and CDR2 is FQNEAQ. The CDR3 loop is CASSQRQGTTPNF. For the CDR3, the DNA is TGTGCCAGCAGCCAACGGCAAGGGACCACTCCTAACTTT.

In its sample, this clonotype was seen many times. The gene calls are TRBV24-1 and TRBJ2-5; TRBD1 matches 10 bases. The germline V gene encodes CDR1 KGHDR and CDR2 SFDVKD. Unmatched junction bases numbered 9, after V lost 5 bases and J lost 4 bases. The CDR3 consists of 16 residues. For the CDR3, the DNA is TGTGCCACCAGTGCTCCAGGACAGGGGGATGGAGAGACCCAGTACTTC. Its translation is CATSAPGQGDGETQYF.

This clonotype was recorded at least ten times. The gene calls are TRBV7-2 and TRBJ2-1, with 9 bases identical to TRBD2. The J segment lost 2 bases and the V segment lost 6 bases, leaving 5 bases of the junction unmatched. CDR1 is SGHTA and CDR2 is FQGNSA in the germline V gene. The CDR3 spans 15 residues. CDR3 nucleotides: TGTGCCAGCAGACACCGGACTAGCGCCTACAATGAGCAGTTCTTC. This encodes CASRHRTSAYNEQFF.

Notes on this clonotype: A much larger clone is a single base away; this may be a read error. The genes are TRBV28 and TRBJ2-5; D is perhaps TRBD1 (7 bases). CDR1 is MDHEN and CDR2 is SYDVKM in the germline V gene. The CDR3 loop spans 17 amino acids. Trimming stripped 5 bases from V and 2 bases from J, with 21 bases between. The CDR3 sequence: CASSLPNRGGYQETQYF. CDR3 nucleotide sequence: TGTGCCAGCAGTCTCCCCAACAGGGGAGGTTATCAAGAGACCCAGTACTTC.

This clonotype appeared a few times. The V call is TRBV4-3, the J call TRBJ1-2; TRBD1 matches at 10 bases. Germline CDR1 and CDR2: LGHNA and YSLEER. CDR3 length equals 15 residues. V dropped 4 bases and J dropped 5; count of bases not matched to a gene: 7. CDR3 DNA sequence: TGCGCCAGCAGCCCCGACAGGGGGCTAAGTTATGGCTACACCTTC. Its protein product is CASSPDRGLSYGYTF.

This clonotype came up many times. The J gene is TRBJ1-5, the V gene TRBV7-2, with TRBD1 matching over 9 bases. The CDR3 has 15 amino acids. V lost 3 bases, J lost 6 bases, and 6 bases stayed unmatched. In germline, CDR1 is SGHTA, CDR2 FQGNSA. The CDR3 reads CASSLDRGGSQPQHF. The CDR3 DNA is TGTGCCAGCAGCTTGGACAGGGGTGGAAGTCAGCCCCAGCATTTT.

This clonotype was recorded a few times. The V and J genes are TRBV27 and TRBJ2-6; D possibly corresponds to TRBD1 (6 bases). The V gene's germline CDR1 is MNHEY and CDR2 SMNVEV (reference sequence). The V end lost 4 bases, the J end lost 1 base, and 8 bases lay between the germline ends. The CDR3 has 15 residues. The CDR3 DNA reads TGTGCCAGCAGTTATCAGGGGTCTGGGGCCAACGTCCTGACTTTC. Its translation is CASSYQGSGANVLTF. The entire variable domain, with the rest obtained from reference TRBV27 and TRBJ2-6, is as follows: EAQVTQNPRYLITVTGKKLTVTCSQNMNHEYMSWYRQDPGLGLRQIYYSMNVEVTDKGDVPEGYKVSRKEKRNFPLILESPSPNQTSLYFCASSYQGSGANVLTFGAGSRLTVL.